The entry below gives a single T cell receptor beta chain sequence along with its context. Its matching antigen is unknown. The germline CDR1 and CDR2 sequences are SGHRS and YFSETQ. This CDR3 spans 14 amino acids. V lost 3 bases, J lost 5 bases, and 6 bases stayed unmatched. The source of the sample is a study of cytomegalovirus exposure and HLA in healthy donors. Study results and caveats: Later analysis showed TCR association rates varying by HLA locus, highest for DRB1 and lowest for HLA-C.

The PCR was carried out with 60 Vbeta primers and 13 Jbeta primers. The table came from immunoSEQ multiplex PCR; TCRdb's copy has only in-frame clones and leaves some out. Among 130,000 to 150,000 clones listed, 73% were seen once. The sample consisted of PBMCs. This clonotype originated in a human donor in good health. This rearrangement joins TRBV5-1 to TRBJ2-5, with TRBD1 matching 8 bases. DNA for the CDR3: TGCGCCAGCAGCTGGACAGGGAAGCTTGAGACCCAGTACTTC. Residues: CASSWTGKLETQYF.